The sequence of this T cell receptor beta chain was determined in a study of blood T cell repertoires in COVID-19 (dated by TCRdb to the early 2020s). Study-wide context: Collaborator samples came from the United States, Italy and Spain and covered acute and convalescent phases of COVID-19. The material from the prospective study consisted of cDNA or gDNA derived from T cells, B-cell-depleted T cells, or PBMCs. Deeply sampled blood TCRbeta repertoires from subjects exposed to, actively infected with, or recovered from COVID-19 were included in the dataset. A freely available public database, intended as a resource for researchers studying the immune response to SARS-CoV-2, is where the repertoires were released. Samples came from the ongoing ImmuneRACE study (first 160 participants) plus 1,254 subjects from 6 global collaborators. A de-identified subject ID, COVID-19 status, age in years and sex were almost always included in the sample metadata. Where available, HLA class I and class II types were obtained from metadata supplied by the sample provider rather than from assay-based typing. General findings and caveats noted by the study authors: The quantity of clinical and demographic metadata differed by source and by participant and was supplied without curation.

The sample holds a few counts of this clone. Its antigen specificity is not known. No much larger clonotype is one base removed from it; base qualities were not supplied. V is pared back by 5 bases and J by 7 bases, with 11 bases lying between the germline termini. Per the germline V gene, SNHLY is the CDR1 and FYNNEI is the CDR2. Taken from cysteine to phenylalanine, the CDR3 has 13 residues. Only CDR3 DNA remains: 39 bases, in frame from the first base. The immunoSEQ Assay, a bias-controlled multiplex PCR, was used to amplify TCRbeta CDR3 regions from genomic DNA. In the original analysis: The number of nucleated cells in each sample was estimated from the amplification of reference gene primers within the assay. Sequence reads were collapsed and filtered to measure the absolute abundance of every unique TCRbeta CDR3 rearrangement. For each sample, productive Simpson clonality was calculated as the square root of Simpson's diversity index across productive rearrangements. Entries here come from immuneACCESS through TCRdb and include only in-frame sequences with V and J called. Some clones fail to appear in such tables; in the studies checked, an unresolved V gene covers under half of the shortfall, and the cause of the remainder is unknown. D and trimming were read from the DNA, whereas the V and J calls and clone size are those reported in that table. The sample records roughly 240,000 clones, around 85% of which are singletons. Roughly 5% of the sample is held by the ten biggest clonotypes.

At one collaborating source in Seattle, patients were enrolled during active infection and were followed longitudinally through the course of disease. The collaborating institutions used their own protocols to collect whole blood in K2EDTA tubes. Collaborator samples were shipped for TCRbeta analysis as frozen whole blood, isolated PBMCs, or DNA extracted from either sample type. This clonotype was obtained from a man in his fifties or sixties with COVID-19, enrolled during active disease. The chain is assembled from TRBV2 and TRBJ2-2; the D segment could be TRBD1, given 7 matching bases. The sequenced material came from peripheral blood. CDR3 region: CASSSRGDGELFF. The bases read TGTGCCAGCAGTAGCAGGGGGGACGGGGAGCTGTTTTTT. With the rest looked up from the reference TRBV2 and TRBJ2-2 genes rather than sequenced, the full variable domain is EPEVTQTPSHQVTQMGQEVILRCVPISNHLYFYWYRQILGQKVEFLVSFYNNEISEKSEIFDDQFSVERPDGSNFTLKIRSTKLEDSAMYFCASSSRGDGELFFGEGSRLTVL.